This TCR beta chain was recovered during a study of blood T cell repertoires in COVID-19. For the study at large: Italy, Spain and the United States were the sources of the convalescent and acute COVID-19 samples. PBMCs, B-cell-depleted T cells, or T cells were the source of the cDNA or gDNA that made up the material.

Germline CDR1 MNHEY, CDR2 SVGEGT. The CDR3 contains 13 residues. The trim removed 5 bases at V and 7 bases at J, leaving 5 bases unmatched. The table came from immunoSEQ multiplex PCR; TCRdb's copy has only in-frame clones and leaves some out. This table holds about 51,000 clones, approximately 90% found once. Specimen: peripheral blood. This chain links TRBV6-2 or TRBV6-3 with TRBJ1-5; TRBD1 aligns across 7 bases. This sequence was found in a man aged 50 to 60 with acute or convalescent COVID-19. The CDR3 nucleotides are TGTGCCAGCAGTAGGTCAGGGGGACAGCCCCAGCATTTT. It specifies CASSRSGGQPQHF.